This paragraph covers one T cell receptor beta chain sequence. What it binds is unknown. The V end was cut by 4 bases, the J end by 2 bases, with 9 bases between. In germline, CDR1 is SGHRS, CDR2 YFSETQ. CDR3 length equals 14 residues. This sample was included in a study of beta chain features in type 1 diabetes. General study results and limits: Lower insertion and higher deletion counts appeared at VDJ junctions in type 1 diabetes patients.

As every portion of the isolated RNA was reverse transcribed, the sequencing read expressed TCRB transcripts. Libraries were prepared by immunoSEQ multiplex PCR; TCRdb keeps only in-frame clonotypes and omits some of them. The sample lists 140,000 or so clones, about 8.7% seen once, with around 0.7% in the top ten. Sequenced sample: central memory CD4+ T cells from blood. The clonotype originates from a man younger than 35 in good health. The gene calls are TRBV5-1 and TRBJ1-4; D possibly corresponds to TRBD1 (5 bases). CDR3 bases: TGCGCCAGCAGCCAGACAGTTACTAATGAAAAACTGTTTTTT. This codes for CASSQTVTNEKLFF.